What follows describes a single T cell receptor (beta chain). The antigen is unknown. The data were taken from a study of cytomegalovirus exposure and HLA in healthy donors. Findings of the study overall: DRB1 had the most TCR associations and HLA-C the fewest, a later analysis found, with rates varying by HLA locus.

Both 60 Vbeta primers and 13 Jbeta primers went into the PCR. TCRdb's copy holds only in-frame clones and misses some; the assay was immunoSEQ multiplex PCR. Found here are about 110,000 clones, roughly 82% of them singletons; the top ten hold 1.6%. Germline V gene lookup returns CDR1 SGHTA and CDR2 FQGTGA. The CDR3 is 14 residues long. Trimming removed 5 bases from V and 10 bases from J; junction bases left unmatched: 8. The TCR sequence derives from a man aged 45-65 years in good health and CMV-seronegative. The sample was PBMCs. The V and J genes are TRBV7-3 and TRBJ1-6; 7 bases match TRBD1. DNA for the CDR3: TGTGCCAGCAGCCCCACAGGGGCCAGATCACCCCTCCACTTT. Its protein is CASSPTGARSPLHF. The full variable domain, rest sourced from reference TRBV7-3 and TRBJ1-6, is GAGVSQTPSNKVTEKGKYVELRCDPISGHTALYWYRQSLGQGPEFLIYFQGTGAADDSGLPNDRFFAVRPEGSVSTLKIQRTERGDSAVYLCASSPTGARSPLHFGNGTRLTVT.